The entry that follows covers one TCR beta chain sequence. The antigen remains undetermined. Measured with immunoSEQ multiplex PCR; TCRdb has only the in-frame clones, and not every one. In the table there are about 11,000 clones, about three quarters of which are singletons. The data belong to a study of T cell repertoires in ileal Crohn's disease. Across the whole study: Operated complications were stricturing disease (around 61%) and penetrating disease (approximately 39%).

This CDR3 spans 15 amino acids. V lost 0 bases and J lost 4; bases outside the gene matches: 1. CDR1 and CDR2 from the germline V gene are MRHNA and SNTAGT. General study results and limits: Clonal expansions were more frequent in active smokers than non-smokers at surgery.

Sequences were obtained from ileal tissue. This TCR came from an adult with Crohn's disease. The chain combines TRBV6-4 with TRBJ2-3; 10 nucleotides line up with TRBD1. This CDR3 reads CASSDSGQGPDTQYF. The CDR3 DNA reads TGTGCCAGCAGTGACTCGGGACAGGGGCCAGATACGCAGTATTTT.